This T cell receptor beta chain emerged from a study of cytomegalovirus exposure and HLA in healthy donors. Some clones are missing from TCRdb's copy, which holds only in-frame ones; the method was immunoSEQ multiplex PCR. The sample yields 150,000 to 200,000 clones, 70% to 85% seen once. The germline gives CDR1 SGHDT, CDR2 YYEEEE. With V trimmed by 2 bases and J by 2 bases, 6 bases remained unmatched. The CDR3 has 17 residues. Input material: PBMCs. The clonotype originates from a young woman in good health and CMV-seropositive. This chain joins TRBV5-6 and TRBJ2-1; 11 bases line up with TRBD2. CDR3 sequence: CASSFGLAGLTYNEQFF. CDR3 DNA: TGTGCCAGCAGCTTCGGACTAGCGGGCCTCACCTACAATGAGCAGTTCTTC.